A single T cell receptor (beta chain) is shown here with its context. These data originate in a study of cytomegalovirus exposure and HLA in healthy donors. This CDR3 has 13 amino acids. CDR1 is MNHNY and CDR2 is SVGAGI in the germline V gene (reference sequence). V was cut by 4 bases and J by 4 bases, with 10 bases left in between. Researchers ran the PCR with 60 Vbeta and 13 Jbeta primers. Some clones are missing from TCRdb's copy, which holds only in-frame ones; the method was immunoSEQ multiplex PCR. Of fewer than 200,000 clones listed, roughly 70% were seen once; the top ten hold about 7%. The rearrangement uses TRBV6-6 and TRBJ1-2; a weak D match, TRBD1 (5 bases). Sequencing input: PBMCs. The clonotype comes from a man in his forties in good health and CMV-seropositive. The CDR3 DNA reads TGTGCCAGCAGTTCCCTGGGGGGCTATGGCTACACCTTC. Protein: CASSSLGGYGYTF.